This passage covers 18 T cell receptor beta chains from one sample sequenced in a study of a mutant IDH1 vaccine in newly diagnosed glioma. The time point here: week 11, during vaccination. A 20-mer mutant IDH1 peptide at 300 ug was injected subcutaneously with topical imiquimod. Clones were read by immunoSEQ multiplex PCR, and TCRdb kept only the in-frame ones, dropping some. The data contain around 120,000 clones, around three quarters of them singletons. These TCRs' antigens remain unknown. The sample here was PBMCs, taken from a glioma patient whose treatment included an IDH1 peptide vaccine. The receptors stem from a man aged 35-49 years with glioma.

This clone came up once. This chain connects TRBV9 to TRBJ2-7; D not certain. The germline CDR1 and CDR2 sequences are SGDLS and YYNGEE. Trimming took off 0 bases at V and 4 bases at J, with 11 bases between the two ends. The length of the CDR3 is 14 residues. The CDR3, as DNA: TGTGCCAGCAGCGTAGGGGCAGGCCCTTACGAGCAGTACTTC. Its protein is CASSVGAGPYEQYF.

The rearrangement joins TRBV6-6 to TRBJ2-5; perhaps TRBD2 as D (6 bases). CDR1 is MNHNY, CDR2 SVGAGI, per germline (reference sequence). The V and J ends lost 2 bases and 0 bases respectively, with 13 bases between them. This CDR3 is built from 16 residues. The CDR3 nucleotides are TGTGCCAGCAGTTACGAGGCGGGGCCGTACCAAGAGACCCAGTACTTC. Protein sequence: CASSYEAGPYQETQYF.

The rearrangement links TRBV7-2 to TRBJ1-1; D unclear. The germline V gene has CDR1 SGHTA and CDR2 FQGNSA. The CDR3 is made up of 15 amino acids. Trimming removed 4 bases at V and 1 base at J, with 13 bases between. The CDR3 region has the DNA TGTGCCAGCAGCTCTCCGGGAAAAAGGAACACTGAAGCTTTCTTT. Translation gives CASSSPGKRNTEAFF.

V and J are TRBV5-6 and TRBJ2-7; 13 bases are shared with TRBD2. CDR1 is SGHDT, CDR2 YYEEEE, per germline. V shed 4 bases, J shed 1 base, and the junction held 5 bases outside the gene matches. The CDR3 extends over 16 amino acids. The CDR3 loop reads CASSLRTSGSSYEQYF. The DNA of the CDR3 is TGTGCCAGCAGCCTACGGACTAGCGGGAGTTCCTACGAGCAGTACTTC.

The CDR3 coding sequence is TGTGCCAGTAGTCTCTCGCAGAACACTGAAGCTTTCTTT. Its protein is CASSLSQNTEAFF. The V call is TRBV19, the J call TRBJ1-1; no definite D call. CDR1 is LNHDA and CDR2 is SQIVND in the germline V gene (reference sequence). V was trimmed by 5 bases and J by 1 base, leaving 8 bases between them. CDR3 length: 13 amino acids.

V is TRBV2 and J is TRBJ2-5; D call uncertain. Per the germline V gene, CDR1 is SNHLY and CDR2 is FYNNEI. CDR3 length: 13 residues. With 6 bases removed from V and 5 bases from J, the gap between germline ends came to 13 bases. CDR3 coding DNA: TGTGCCAGCAGCGGTGACCGGCTGGAGACCCAGTACTTC. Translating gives CASSGDRLETQYF.

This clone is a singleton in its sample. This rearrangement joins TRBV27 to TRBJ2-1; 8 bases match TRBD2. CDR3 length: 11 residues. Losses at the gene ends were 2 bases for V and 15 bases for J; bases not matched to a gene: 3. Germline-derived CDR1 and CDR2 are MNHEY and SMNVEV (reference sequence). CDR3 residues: CASSLGLAWFF. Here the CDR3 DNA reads TGTGCCAGCAGTTTAGGACTAGCCTGGTTCTTC.

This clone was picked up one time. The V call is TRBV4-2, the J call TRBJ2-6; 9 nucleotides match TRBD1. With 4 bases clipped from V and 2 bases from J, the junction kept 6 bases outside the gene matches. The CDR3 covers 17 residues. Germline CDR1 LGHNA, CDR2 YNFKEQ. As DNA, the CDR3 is TGTGCCAGCAGCCTACGGACAGGGGTGGCTGGGGCCAACGTCCTGACTTTC. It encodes CASSLRTGVAGANVLTF.

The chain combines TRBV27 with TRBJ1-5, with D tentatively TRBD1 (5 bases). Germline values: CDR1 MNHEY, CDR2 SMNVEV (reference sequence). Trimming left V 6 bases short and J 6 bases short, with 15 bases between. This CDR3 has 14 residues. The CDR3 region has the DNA TGTGCCAGCAGCTCGACAGCGTCAGGTCAGCCCCAGCATTTT. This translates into CASSSTASGQPQHF.

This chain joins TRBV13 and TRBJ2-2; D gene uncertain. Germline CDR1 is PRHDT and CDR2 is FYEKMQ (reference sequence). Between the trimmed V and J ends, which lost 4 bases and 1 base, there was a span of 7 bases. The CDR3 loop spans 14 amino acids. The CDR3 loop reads CASSSDGNTGELFF. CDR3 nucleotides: TGTGCCAGCAGCTCGGACGGGAACACCGGGGAGCTGTTTTTT.

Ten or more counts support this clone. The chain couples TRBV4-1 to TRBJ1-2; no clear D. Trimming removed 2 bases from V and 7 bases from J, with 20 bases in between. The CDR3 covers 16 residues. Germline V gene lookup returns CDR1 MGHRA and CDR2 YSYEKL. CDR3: CASSQFSGGELGGYTF. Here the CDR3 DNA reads TGCGCCAGCAGCCAATTTTCAGGCGGGGAGCTGGGTGGCTACACCTTC.

The CDR3 DNA sequence: TGTGCCTGGAAGGGAATAGACTGGATGTGGCAGTATTTT. Its protein is CAWKGIDWMWQYF. The V gene is TRBV30, the J gene TRBJ2-3; no clear D. CDR1 is GTSNPN and CDR2 is SVGIG in the germline V gene (reference sequence). This CDR3 comprises 13 residues. The ends were cut back, 4 bases at V and 11 bases at J, with 19 bases in the middle.

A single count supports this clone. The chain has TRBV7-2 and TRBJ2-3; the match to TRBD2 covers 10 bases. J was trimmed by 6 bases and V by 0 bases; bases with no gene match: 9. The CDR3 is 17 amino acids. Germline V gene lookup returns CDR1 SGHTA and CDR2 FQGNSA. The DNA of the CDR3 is TGTGCCAGCAGCTTAGCGCCTAGCGGGAGCGTTGGGGATACGCAGTATTTT. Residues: CASSLAPSGSVGDTQYF.

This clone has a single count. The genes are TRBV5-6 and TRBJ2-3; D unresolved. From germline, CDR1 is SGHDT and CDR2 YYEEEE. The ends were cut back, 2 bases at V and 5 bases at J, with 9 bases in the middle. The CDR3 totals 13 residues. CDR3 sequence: CASSFSPRDTQYF. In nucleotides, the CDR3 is TGTGCCAGCAGCTTCTCACCCCGAGATACGCAGTATTTT.

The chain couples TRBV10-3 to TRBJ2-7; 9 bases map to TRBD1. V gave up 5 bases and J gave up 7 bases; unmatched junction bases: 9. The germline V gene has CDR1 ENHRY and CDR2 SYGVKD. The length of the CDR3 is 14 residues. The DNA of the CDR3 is TGTGCCATCAGTCCACCGGGACAGGGTCGGGAGCAGTACTTC. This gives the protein CAISPPGQGREQYF.

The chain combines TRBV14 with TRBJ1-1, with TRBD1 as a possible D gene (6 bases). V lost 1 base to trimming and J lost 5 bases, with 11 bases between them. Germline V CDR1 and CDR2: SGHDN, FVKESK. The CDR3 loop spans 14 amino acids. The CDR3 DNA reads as TGTGCCAGCAGCCAAGTCGGGGGGCGGACTGAAGCTTTCTTT. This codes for CASSQVGGRTEAFF.

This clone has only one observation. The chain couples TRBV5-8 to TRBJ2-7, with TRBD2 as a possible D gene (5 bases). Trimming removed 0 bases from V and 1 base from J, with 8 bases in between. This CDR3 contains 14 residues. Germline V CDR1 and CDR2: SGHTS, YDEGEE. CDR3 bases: TGTGCCAGCAGCTTGGGGACTGAATCCTACGAGCAGTACTTC. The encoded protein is CASSLGTESYEQYF.

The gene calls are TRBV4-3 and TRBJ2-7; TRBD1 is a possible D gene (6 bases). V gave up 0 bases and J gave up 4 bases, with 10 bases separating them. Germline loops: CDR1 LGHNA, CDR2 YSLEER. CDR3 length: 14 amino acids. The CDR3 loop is CASSQDQGRYEQYF. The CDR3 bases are TGCGCCAGCAGCCAAGATCAGGGGCGGTACGAGCAGTACTTC.